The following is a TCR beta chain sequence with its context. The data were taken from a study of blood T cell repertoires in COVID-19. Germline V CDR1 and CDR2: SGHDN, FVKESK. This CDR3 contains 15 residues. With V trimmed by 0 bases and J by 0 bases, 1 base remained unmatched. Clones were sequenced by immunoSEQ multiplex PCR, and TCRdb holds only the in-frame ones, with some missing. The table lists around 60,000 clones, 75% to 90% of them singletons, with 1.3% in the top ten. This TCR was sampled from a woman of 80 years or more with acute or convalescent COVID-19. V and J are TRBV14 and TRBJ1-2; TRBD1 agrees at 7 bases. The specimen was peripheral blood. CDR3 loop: CASSQETGTNYGYTF. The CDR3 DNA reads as TGTGCCAGCAGCCAAGAGACAGGGACTAACTATGGCTACACCTTC.